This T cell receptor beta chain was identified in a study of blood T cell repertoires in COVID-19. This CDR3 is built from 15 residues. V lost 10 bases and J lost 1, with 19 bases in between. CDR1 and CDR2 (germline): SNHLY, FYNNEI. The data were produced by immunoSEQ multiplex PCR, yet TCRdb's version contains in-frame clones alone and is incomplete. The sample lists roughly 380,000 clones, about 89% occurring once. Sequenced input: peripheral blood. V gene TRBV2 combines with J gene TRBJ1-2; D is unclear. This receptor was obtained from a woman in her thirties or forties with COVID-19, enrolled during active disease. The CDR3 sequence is CATWAGAGINYGYTF. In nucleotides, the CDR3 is TGTGCCACCTGGGCAGGTGCAGGCATTAACTATGGCTACACCTTC.